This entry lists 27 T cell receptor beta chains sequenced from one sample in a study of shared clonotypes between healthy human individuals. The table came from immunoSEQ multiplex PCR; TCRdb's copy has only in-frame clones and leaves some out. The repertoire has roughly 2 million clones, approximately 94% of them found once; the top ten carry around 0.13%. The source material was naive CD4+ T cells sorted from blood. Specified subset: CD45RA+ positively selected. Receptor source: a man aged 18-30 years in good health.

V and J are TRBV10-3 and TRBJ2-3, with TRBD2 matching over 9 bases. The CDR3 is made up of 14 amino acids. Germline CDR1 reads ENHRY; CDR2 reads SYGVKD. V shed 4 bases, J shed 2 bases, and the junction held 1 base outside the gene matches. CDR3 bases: TGTGCCATCAGTGCTAGCGGGATCACAGATACGCAGTATTTT. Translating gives CAISASGITDTQYF.

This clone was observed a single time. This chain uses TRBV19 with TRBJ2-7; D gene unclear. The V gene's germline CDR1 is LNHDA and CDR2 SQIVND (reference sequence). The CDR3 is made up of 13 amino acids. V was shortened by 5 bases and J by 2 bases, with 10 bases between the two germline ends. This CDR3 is CASSLGLTYEQYF. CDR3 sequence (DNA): TGTGCCAGTAGTTTGGGCTTGACCTACGAGCAGTACTTC.

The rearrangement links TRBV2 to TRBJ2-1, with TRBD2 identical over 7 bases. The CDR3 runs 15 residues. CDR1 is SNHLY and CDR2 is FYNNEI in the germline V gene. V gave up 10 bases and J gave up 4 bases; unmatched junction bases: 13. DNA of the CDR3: TGTGCCACCAAAACGGGGCGGGGGACTTACAATGAGCAGTTCTTC. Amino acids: CATKTGRGTYNEQFF.

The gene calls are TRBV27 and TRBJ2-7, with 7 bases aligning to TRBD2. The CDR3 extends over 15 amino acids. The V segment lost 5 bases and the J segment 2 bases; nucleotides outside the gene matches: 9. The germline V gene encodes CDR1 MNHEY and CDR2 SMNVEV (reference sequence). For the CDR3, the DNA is TGTGCCAGCAGTGGTGCAGCAGGGAGGGCCTACGAGCAGTACTTC. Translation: CASSGAAGRAYEQYF.

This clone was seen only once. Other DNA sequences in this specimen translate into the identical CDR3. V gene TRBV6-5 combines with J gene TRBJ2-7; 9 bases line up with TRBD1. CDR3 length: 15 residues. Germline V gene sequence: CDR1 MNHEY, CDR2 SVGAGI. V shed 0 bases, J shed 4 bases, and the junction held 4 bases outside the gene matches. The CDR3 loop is CASSYSDRGLYEQYF. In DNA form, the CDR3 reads TGTGCCAGCAGTTACTCCGACAGGGGGTTATACGAGCAGTACTTC.

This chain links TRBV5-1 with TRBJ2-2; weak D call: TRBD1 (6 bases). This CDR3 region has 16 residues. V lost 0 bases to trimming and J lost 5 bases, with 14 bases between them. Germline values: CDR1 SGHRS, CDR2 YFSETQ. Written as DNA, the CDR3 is TGCGCCAGCAGCTTGGAACCAGGGGTCGAAACCGGGGAGCTGTTTTTT. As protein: CASSLEPGVETGELFF.

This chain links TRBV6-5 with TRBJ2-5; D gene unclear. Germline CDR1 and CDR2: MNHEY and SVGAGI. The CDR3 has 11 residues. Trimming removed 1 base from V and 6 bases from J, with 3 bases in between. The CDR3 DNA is TGTGCCAGCAGTTACTTTCAGACCCAGTACTTC. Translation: CASSYFQTQYF.

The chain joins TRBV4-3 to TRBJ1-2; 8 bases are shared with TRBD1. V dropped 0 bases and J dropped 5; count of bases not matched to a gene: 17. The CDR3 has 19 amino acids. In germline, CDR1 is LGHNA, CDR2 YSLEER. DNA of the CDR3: TGCGCCAGCAGCCAAGATAGTAGCAGGGCAGGGGGCGCAGGTTATGGCTACACCTTC. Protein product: CASSQDSSRAGGAGYGYTF.

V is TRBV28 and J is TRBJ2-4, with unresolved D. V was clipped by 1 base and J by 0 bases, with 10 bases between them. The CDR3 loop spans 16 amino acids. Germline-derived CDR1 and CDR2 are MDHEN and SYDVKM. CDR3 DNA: TGTGCCAGCAGTTTATTTCTACCTCTAGCCAAAAACATTCAGTACTTC. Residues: CASSLFLPLAKNIQYF.

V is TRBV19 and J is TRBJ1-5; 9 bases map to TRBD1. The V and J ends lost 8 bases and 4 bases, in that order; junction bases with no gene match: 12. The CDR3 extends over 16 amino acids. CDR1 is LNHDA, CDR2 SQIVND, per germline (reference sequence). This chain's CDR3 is CASVQSGTGNNQPQHF. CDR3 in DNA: TGTGCCAGTGTTCAGTCCGGGACAGGGAATAATCAGCCCCAGCATTTT.

CDR3: CASSVIQGAGTEAFF. The CDR3 DNA reads as TGTGCCAGCAGCGTAATACAGGGGGCGGGGACTGAAGCTTTCTTT. The chain is built from TRBV9 and TRBJ1-1; 9 bases align to TRBD1. Losses at the gene ends were 1 base for V and 5 bases for J; bases not matched to a gene: 6. Germline CDR1 reads SGDLS; CDR2 reads YYNGEE. The CDR3 loop spans 15 amino acids.

CDR3 DNA: TGCGCCAGCAGCTCCACAGGGGATTACTCCTACAATGAGCAGTTCTTC. It specifies CASSSTGDYSYNEQFF. The chain links TRBV5-1 to TRBJ2-1; 7 bases map to TRBD1. From germline, CDR1 is SGHRS and CDR2 YFSETQ. CDR3 length: 16 residues. V shed 3 bases, J shed 0 bases, and the junction held 6 bases outside the gene matches.

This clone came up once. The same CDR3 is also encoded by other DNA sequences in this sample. CDR3 protein: CASSPTGQETQYF. CDR3 DNA sequence: TGTGCCAGCTCACCAACAGGACAAGAGACCCAGTACTTC. The J gene is TRBJ2-5, the V gene TRBV18, with D possibly being TRBD1 (5 bases). V lost 2 bases to trimming and J lost 2 bases, with 6 bases between them. Germline V CDR1 and CDR2: KGHSH, LQKENI. This CDR3 contains 13 residues.

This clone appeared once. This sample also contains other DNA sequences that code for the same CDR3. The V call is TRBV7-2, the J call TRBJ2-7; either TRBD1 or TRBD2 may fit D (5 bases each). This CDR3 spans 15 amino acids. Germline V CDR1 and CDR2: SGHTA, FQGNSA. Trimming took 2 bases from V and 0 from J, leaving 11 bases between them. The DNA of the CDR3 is TGTGCCAGCAGCTTATCATCAGGGAGCTCCTACGAGCAGTACTTC. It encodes CASSLSSGSSYEQYF. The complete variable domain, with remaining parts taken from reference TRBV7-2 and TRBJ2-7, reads GAGVSQSPSNKVTEKGKDVELRCDPISGHTALYWYRQSLGQGLEFLIYFQGNSAPDKSGLPSDRFSAERTGGSVSTLTIQRTQQEDSAVYLCASSLSSGSSYEQYFGPGTRLTVT.

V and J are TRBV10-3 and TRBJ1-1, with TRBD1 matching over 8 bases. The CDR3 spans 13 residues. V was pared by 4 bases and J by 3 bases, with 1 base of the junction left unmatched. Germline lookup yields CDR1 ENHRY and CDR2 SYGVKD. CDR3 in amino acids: CAISAGQDTEAFF. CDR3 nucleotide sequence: TGTGCCATCAGTGCGGGACAGGACACTGAAGCTTTCTTT.

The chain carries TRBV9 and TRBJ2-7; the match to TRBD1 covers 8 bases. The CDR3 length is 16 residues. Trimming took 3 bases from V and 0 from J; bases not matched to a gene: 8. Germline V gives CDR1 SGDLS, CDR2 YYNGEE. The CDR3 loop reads CASSAGPGQVSYEQYF. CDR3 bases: TGTGCCAGCAGCGCCGGACCGGGACAGGTCTCCTACGAGCAGTACTTC.

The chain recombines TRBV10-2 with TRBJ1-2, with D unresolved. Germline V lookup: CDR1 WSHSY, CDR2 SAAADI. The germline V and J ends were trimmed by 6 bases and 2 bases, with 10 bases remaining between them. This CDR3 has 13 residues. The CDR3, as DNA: TGCGCCAGCAGAGCGACGGGGAACTATGGCTACACCTTC. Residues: CASRATGNYGYTF.

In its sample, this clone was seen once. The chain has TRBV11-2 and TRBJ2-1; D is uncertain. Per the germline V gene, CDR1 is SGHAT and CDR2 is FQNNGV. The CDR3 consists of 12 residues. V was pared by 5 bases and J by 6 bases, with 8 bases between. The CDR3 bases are TGTGCCAGCAGCCAGATGAGCAATGAGCAGTTCTTC. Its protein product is CASSQMSNEQFF.

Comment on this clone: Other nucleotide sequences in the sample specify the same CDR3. This CDR3 reads CASSLSGGAYEQYF. The CDR3 coding sequence is TGTGCCAGCAGCCTTAGCGGGGGGGCCTACGAGCAGTACTTC. The chain couples TRBV28 to TRBJ2-7; 11 bases align to TRBD2. Looked up from germline, CDR1 is MDHEN and CDR2 is SYDVKM. Germline trimming cut 6 bases from V and 2 bases from J; bases unmatched to any gene: 3. The CDR3 contains 14 residues. Variable domain in full (rest from reference TRBV28 and TRBJ2-7): DVKVTQSSRYLVKRTGEKVFLECVQDMDHENMFWYRQDPGLGLRLIYFSYDVKMKEKGDIPEGYSVSREKKERFSLILESASTNQTSMYLCASSLSGGAYEQYFGPGTRLTVT.

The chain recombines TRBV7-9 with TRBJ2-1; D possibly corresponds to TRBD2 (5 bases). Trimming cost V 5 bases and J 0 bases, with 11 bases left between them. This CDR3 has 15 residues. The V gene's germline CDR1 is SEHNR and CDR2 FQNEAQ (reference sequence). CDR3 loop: CASSPYEGSYNEQFF. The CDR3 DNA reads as TGTGCCAGCAGCCCCTATGAGGGCTCCTACAATGAGCAGTTCTTC.

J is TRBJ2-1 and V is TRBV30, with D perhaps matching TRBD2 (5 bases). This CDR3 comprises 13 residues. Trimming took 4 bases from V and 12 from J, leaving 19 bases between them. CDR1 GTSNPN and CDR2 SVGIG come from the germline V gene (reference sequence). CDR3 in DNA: TGTGCCTGGAAGCATGCGGGCGGAACAAGGCAGTTCTTC. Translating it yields CAWKHAGGTRQFF. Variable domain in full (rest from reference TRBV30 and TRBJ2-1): SQTIHQWPATLVQPVGSPLSLECTVEGTSNPNLYWYRQAAGRGLQLLFYSVGIGQISSEVPQNLSASRPQDRQFILSSKKLLLSDSGFYLCAWKHAGGTRQFFGPGTRLTVL.

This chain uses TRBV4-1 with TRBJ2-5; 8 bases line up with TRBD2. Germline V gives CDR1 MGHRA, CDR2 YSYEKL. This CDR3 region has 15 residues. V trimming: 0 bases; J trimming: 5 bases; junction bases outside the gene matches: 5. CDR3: CASSQDPGGAETQYF. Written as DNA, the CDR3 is TGCGCCAGCAGCCAAGATCCGGGGGGGGCCGAGACCCAGTACTTC.

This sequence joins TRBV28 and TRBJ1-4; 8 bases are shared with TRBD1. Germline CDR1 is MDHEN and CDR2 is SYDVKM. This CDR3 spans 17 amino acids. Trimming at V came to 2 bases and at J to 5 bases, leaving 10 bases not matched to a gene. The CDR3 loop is CASSLRGTGVSNEKLFF. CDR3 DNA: TGTGCCAGCAGTTTACGGGGGACAGGAGTTTCCAATGAAAAACTGTTTTTT.

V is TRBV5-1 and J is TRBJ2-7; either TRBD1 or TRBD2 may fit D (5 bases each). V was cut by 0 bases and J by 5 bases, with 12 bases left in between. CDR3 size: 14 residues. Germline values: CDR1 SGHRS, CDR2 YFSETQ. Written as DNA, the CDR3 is TGCGCCAGCAGCTTGGTAGGGACCTTCCACGAGCAGTACTTC. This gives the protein CASSLVGTFHEQYF.

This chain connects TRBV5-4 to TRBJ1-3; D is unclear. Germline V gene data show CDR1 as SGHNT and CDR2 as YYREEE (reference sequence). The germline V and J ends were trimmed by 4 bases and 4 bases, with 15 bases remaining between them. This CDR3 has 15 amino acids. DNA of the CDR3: TGTGCCAGCAGCACAAATTGGGGAGAAGGAAACACCATATATTTT. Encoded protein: CASSTNWGEGNTIYF.

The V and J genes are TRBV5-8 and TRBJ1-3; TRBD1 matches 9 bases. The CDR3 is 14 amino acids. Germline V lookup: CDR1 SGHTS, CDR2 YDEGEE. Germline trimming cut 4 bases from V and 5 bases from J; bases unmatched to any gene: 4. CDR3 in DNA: TGTGCCAGCAGCCGGGACAGGGATCGAAACACCATATATTTT. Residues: CASSRDRDRNTIYF.

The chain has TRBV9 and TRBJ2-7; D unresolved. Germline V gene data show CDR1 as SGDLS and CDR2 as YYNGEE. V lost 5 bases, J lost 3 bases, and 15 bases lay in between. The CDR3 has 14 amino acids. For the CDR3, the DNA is TGTGCCAGCAGTCCCAGCCCGGGCCTCTACGAGCAGTACTTC. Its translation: CASSPSPGLYEQYF.